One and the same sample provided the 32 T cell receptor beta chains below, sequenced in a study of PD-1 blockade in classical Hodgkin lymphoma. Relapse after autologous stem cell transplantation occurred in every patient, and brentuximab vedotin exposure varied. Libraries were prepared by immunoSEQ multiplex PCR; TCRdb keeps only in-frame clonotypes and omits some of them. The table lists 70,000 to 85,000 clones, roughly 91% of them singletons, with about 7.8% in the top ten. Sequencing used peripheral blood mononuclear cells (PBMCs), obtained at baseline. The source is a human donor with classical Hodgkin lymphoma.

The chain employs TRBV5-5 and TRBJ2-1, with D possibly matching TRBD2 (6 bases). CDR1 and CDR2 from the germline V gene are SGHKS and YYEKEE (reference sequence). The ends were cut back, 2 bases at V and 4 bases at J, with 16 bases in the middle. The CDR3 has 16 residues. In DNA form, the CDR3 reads TGTGCCAGCAGCTTCACCGGACTACAGGATTACAATGAGCAGTTCTTC. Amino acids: CASSFTGLQDYNEQFF. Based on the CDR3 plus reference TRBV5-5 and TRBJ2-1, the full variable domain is DAGVTQSPTHLIKTRGQQVTLRCSPISGHKSVSWYQQVLGQGPQFIFQYYEKEERGRGNFPDRFSARQFPNYSSELNVNALLLGDSALYLCASSFTGLQDYNEQFFGPGTRLTVL.

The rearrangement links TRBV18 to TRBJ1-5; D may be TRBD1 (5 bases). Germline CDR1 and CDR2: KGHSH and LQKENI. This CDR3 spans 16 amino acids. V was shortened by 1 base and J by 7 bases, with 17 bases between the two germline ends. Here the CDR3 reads CASSPQDTQGGQPQHF. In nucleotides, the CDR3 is TGTGCCAGCTCACCACAAGATACTCAGGGTGGCCAGCCCCAGCATTTT.

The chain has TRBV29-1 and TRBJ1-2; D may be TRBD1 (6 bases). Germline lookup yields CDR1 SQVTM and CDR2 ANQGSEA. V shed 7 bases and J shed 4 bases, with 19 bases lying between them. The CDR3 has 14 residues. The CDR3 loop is CSGKGGEGFYGYTF. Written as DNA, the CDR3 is TGCAGCGGGAAAGGGGGGGAAGGTTTCTATGGCTACACCTTC.

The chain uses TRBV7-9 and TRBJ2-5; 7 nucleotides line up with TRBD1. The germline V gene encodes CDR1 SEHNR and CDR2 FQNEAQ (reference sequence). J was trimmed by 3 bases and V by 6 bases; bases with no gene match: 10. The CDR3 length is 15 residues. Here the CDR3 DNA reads TGTGCCAGCAGTAAATGGGACAGAGACAAAGAGACCCAGTACTTC. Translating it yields CASSKWDRDKETQYF.

As DNA, the CDR3 is TGTGCCAGCTCACCGGGGTCGACCAAAAACATTCAGTACTTC. Translating it yields CASSPGSTKNIQYF. The J gene is TRBJ2-4, the V gene TRBV18, with D hard to call. The germline V and J ends were trimmed by 3 bases and 2 bases, with 8 bases remaining between them. Germline V gene data show CDR1 as KGHSH and CDR2 as LQKENI. The CDR3 has 14 residues.

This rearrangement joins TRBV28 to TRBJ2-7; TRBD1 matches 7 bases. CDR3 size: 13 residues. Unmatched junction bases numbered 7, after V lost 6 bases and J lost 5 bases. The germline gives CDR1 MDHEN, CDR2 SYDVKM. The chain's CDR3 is CASSVTGSDEQYF. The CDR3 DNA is TGTGCCAGCAGCGTGACAGGGAGCGACGAGCAGTACTTC.

The CDR3 DNA reads as TGTGCCAGCAACCTAGAAAGGAATTCACCCCTCCACTTT. As protein: CASNLERNSPLHF. The chain uses TRBV6-5 and TRBJ1-6; no reliable D call. CDR1 and CDR2 (germline): MNHEY, SVGAGI. This CDR3 has 13 residues. Trimming took 7 bases from V and 7 from J, leaving 11 bases between them.

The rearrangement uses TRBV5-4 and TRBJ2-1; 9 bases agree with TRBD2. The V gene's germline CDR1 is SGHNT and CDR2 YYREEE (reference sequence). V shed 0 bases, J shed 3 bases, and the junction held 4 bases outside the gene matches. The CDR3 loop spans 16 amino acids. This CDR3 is CASSLAGAGGYNEQFF. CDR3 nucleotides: TGTGCCAGCAGCTTGGCCGGAGCGGGAGGCTACAATGAGCAGTTCTTC.

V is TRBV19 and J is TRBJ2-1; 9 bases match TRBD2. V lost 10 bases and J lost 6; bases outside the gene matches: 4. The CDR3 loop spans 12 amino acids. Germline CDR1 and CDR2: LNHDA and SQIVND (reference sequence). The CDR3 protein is CATQREVNEQFF. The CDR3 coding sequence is TGTGCCACCCAGCGGGAGGTCAATGAGCAGTTCTTC. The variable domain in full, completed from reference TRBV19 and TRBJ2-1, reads DGGITQSPKYLFRKEGQNVTLSCEQNLNHDAMYWYRQDPGQGLRLIYYSQIVNDFQKGDIAEGYSVSREKKESFPLTVTSAQKNPTAFYLCATQREVNEQFFGPGTRLTVL.

The CDR3 here is CAISTESNTEAFF. In DNA, the CDR3 is TGTGCCATCAGCACAGAGTCGAACACTGAAGCTTTCTTT. The chain employs TRBV10-3 and TRBJ1-1; D gene uncertain. V lost 6 bases and J lost 1, with 9 bases in between. From germline, CDR1 is ENHRY and CDR2 SYGVKD. The CDR3 is 13 residues long.

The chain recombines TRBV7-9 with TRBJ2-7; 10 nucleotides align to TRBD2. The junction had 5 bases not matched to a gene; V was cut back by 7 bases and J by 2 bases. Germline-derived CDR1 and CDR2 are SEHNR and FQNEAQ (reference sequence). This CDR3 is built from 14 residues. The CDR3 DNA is TGTGCCAGCACCTCCCTAGCGGGGGCCTACGAGCAGTACTTC. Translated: CASTSLAGAYEQYF.

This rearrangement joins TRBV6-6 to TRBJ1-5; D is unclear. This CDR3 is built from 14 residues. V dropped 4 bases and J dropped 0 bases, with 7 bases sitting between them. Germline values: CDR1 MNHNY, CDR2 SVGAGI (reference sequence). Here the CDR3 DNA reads TGTGCCAGCAGTTCCCCGGATAGCAATCAGCCCCAGCATTTT. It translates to CASSSPDSNQPQHF.

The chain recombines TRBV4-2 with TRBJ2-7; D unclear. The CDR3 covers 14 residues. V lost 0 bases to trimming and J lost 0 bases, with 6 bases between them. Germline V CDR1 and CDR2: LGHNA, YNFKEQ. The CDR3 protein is CASSQERRSYEQYF. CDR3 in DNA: TGTGCCAGCAGCCAAGAGCGCCGCTCCTACGAGCAGTACTTC.

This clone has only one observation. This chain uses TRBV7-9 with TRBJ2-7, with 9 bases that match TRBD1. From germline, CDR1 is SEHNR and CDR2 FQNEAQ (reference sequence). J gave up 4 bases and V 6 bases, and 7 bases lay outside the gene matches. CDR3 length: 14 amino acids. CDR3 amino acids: CASRSQGQGYEQYF. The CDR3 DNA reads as TGTGCCAGCAGATCGCAGGGACAGGGATACGAGCAGTACTTC.

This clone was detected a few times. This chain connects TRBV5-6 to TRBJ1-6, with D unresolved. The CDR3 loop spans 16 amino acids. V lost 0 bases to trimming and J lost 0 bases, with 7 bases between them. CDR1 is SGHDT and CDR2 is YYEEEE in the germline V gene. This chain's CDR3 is CASSLEGSSYNSPLHF. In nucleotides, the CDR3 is TGTGCCAGCAGCTTGGAAGGCAGCTCCTATAATTCACCCCTCCACTTT.

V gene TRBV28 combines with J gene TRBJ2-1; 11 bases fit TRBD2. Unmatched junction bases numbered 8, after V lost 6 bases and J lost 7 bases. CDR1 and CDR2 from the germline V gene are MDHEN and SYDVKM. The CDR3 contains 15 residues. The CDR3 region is CASSPLAGDGNEQFF. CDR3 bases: TGTGCCAGCAGCCCACTAGCGGGAGATGGTAATGAGCAGTTCTTC. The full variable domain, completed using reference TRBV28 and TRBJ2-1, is DVKVTQSSRYLVKRTGEKVFLECVQDMDHENMFWYRQDPGLGLRLIYFSYDVKMKEKGDIPEGYSVSREKKERFSLILESASTNQTSMYLCASSPLAGDGNEQFFGPGTRLTVL.

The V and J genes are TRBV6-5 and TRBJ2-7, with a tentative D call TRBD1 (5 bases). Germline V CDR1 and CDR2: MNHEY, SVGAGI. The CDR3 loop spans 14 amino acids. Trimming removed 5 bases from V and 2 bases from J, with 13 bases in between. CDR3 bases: TGTGCCAGCAGTCCAGGGTGGGCAGCCTACGAGCAGTACTTC. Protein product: CASSPGWAAYEQYF.

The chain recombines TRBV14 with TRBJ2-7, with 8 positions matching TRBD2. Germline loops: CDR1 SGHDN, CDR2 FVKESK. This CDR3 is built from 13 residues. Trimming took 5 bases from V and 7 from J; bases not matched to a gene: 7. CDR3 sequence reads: CASSWAGGVEQYF. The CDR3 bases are TGTGCCAGCAGCTGGGCCGGGGGGGTGGAGCAGTACTTC.

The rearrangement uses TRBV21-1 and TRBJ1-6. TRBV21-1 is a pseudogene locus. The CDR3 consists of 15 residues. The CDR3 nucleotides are TGTGCCAGCAGCAAATTGCGCCCGGGAAGGTCACCCCTCCACTTT. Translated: CASSKLRPGRSPLHF.

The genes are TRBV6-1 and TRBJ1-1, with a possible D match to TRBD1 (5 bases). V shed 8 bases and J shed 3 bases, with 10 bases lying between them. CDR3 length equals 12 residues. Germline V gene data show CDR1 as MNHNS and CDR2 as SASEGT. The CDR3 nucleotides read TGTGCCAGCGGGAGGGGTGACACTGAAGCTTTCTTT. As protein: CASGRGDTEAFF.

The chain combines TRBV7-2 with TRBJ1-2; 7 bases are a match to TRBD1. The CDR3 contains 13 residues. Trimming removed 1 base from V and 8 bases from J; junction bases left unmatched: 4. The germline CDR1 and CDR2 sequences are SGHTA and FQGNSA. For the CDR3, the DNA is TGTGCCAGCAGCTTAGGGACAGGAGACGGCTACACCTTC. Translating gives CASSLGTGDGYTF.

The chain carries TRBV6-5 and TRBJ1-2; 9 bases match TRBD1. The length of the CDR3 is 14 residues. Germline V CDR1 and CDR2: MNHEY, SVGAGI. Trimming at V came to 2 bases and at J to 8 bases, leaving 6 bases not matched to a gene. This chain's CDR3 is CASSYVSGTGGYTF. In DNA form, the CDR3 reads TGTGCCAGCAGTTACGTATCAGGGACAGGGGGCTACACCTTC.

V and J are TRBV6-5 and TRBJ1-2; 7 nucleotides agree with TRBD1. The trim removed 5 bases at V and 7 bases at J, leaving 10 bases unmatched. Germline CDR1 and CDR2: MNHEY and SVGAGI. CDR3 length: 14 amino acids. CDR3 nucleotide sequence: TGTGCCAGCAGTCCCGGACAGGTCCACCTTGGCTACACCTTC. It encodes CASSPGQVHLGYTF.

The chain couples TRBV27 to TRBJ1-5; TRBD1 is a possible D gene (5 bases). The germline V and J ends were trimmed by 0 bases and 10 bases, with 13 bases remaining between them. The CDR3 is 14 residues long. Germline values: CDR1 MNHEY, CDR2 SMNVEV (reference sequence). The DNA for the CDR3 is TGTGCCAGCAGTTTATCGCAGGGATTCCAACCCCAGCATTTT. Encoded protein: CASSLSQGFQPQHF.

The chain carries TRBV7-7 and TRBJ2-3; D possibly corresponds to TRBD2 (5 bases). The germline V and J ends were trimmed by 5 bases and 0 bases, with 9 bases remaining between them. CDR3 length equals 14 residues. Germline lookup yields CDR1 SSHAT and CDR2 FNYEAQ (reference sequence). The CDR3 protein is CASSAGSSTDTQYF. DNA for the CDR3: TGTGCCAGCAGCGCGGGTTCTAGCACAGATACGCAGTATTTT.

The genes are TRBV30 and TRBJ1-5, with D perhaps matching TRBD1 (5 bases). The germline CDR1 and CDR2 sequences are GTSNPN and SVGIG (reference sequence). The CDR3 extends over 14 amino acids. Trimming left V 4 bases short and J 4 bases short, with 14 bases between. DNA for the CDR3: TGTGCCTGGAAGGGGCCGGTGGAAAATCAGCCCCAGCATTTT. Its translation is CAWKGPVENQPQHF. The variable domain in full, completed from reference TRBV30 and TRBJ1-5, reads SQTIHQWPATLVQPVGSPLSLECTVEGTSNPNLYWYRQAAGRGLQLLFYSVGIGQISSEVPQNLSASRPQDRQFILSSKKLLLSDSGFYLCAWKGPVENQPQHFGDGTRLSIL.

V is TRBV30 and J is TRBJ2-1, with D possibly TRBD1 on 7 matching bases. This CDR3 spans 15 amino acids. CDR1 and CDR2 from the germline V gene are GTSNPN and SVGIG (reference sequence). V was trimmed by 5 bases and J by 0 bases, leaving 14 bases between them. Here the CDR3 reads CAWGLEGASYNEQFF. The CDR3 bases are TGTGCCTGGGGTTTGGAGGGGGCCTCCTACAATGAGCAGTTCTTC.

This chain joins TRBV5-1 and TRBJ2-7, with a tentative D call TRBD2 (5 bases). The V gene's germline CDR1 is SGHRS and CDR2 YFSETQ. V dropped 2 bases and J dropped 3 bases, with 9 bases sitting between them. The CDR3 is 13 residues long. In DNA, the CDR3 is TGCGCCAGCAGCTTCGGGGTCGACTACGAGCAGTACTTC. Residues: CASSFGVDYEQYF.

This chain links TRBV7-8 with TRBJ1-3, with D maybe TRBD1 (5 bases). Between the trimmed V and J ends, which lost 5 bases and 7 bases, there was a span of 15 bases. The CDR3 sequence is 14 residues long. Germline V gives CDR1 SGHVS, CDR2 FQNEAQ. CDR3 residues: CASSIQGFGNTIYF. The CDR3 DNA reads TGTGCCAGCAGCATCCAGGGATTCGGCAACACCATATATTTT.

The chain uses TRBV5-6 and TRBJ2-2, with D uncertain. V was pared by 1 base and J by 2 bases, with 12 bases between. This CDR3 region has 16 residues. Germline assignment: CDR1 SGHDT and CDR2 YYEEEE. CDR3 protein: CASSLSPTTNTGELFF. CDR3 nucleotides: TGTGCCAGCAGCTTGTCCCCGACCACCAACACCGGGGAGCTGTTTTTT. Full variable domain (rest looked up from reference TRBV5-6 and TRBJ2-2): DAGVTQSPTHLIKTRGQQVTLRCSPKSGHDTVSWYQQALGQGPQFIFQYYEEEERQRGNFPDRFSGHQFPNYSSELNVNALLLGDSALYLCASSLSPTTNTGELFFGEGSRLTVL.

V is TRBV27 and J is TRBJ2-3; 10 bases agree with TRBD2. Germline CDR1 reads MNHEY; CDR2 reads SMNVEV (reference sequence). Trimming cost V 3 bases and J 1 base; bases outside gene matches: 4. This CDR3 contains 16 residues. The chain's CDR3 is CASSFGLAARTDTQYF. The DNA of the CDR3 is TGTGCCAGCAGTTTTGGACTAGCGGCCCGCACAGATACGCAGTATTTT.

CDR3 DNA: TGCGCCAGCAGCCTTCCGGAGATCGGGACTAGCGGGGGCAATGAGCAGTTCTTC. Residues: CASSLPEIGTSGGNEQFF. The chain combines TRBV4-1 with TRBJ2-1; 14 nucleotides agree with TRBD2. The germline V gene has CDR1 MGHRA and CDR2 YSYEKL. V lost 4 bases and J lost 6; bases outside the gene matches: 11. The CDR3 spans 18 residues.